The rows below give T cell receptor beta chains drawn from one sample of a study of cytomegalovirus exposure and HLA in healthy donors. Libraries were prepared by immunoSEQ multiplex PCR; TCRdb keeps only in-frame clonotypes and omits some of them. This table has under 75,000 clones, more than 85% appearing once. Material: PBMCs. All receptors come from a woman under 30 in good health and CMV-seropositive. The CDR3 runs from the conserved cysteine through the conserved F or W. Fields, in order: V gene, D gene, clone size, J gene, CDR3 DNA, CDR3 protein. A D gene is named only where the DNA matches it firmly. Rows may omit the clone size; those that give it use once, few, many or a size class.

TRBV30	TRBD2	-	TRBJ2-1	TGTGCCTGGAGTAAAGCGGGAGGGGGATACTACAATGAGCAGTTCTTC	CAWSKAGGGYYNEQFF
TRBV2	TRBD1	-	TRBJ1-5	TGTGCCAGCAGTTTGACAGGGGGAGGGCTAAATCAGCCCCAGCATTTT	CASSLTGGGLNQPQHF
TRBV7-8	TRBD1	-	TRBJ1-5	TGTGCCAGCAGCTTAGGTTACGGACAGGGGTCGGCTATCACCCAGCATTTT	CASSLGYGQGSAITQHF
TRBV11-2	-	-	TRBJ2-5	TGTGCCAGCAGCCAGGACTCCCCGGGCCGAGAGACCCAGTACTTC	CASSQDSPGRETQYF
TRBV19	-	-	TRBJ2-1	TGTGCCACCAAACCCCCAGCGGGTCGGGATGAGCAGTTCTTC	CATKPPAGRDEQFF
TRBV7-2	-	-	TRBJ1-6	TGTGCCAGCAGCTCCTACTATAATTCACCCCTCCACTTT	CASSSYYNSPLHF
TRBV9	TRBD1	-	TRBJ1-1	TGTGCCAGCAGCCCCACAGGGGGGAACACTGAAGCTTTCTTT	CASSPTGGNTEAFF
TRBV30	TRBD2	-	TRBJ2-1	TGTGCCTGGAGTTTTAGCGGGAGGCACAATGAGCAGTTCTTC	CAWSFSGRHNEQFF
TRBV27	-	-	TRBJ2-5	TGTGCCAGCAGTTTTCTAGGTTCAGAGACCCAGTACTTC	CASSFLGSETQYF
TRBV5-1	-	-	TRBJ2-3	TGCGCCAGCAGCTTACAGGGTTATATAGATACGCAGTATTTT	CASSLQGYIDTQYF
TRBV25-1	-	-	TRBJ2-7	TGTGCCAGCAGTGCCTTGACAGCCACCCCGGGCGAGCAGTACTTC	CASSALTATPGEQYF
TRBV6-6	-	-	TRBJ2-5	TGTGCCAGCATTGGGGGGACGGAAGAGACCCAGTACTTC	CASIGGTEETQYF
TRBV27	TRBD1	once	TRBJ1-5	TGTGCCAGCAGTTTATCGGCAGGGGGTTATCAGCCCCAGCATTTT	CASSLSAGGYQPQHF
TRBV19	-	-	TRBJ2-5	TGTGCCAGTAGTATCCCGTCTGGGGGGGCGGGCGAGACCCAGTACTTC	CASSIPSGGAGETQYF
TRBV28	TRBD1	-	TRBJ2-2	TGTGCCAGCAGTTTATGGATTTGGGGACAGAAGAACACCGGGGAGCTGTTTTTT	CASSLWIWGQKNTGELFF
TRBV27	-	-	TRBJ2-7	TGTGCCAGCAGTTTAGGCGCCCCACAGGACGAGCAGTACTTC	CASSLGAPQDEQYF
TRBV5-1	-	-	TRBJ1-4	TGCGCCAGCAGACAGGGCAGGAATAATGAAAAACTGTTTTTT	CASRQGRNNEKLFF
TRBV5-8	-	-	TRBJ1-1	TGTGCCAGCAGCTCCCTCCAGGGAAGGACTGAAGCTTTCTTT	CASSSLQGRTEAFF
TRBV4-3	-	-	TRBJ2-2	TGCGCCAGCAGCCAAGGCGGAGGGGAGCTGTTTTTT	CASSQGGGELFF
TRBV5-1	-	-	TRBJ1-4	TGCGCCAGCAGCTTGGAATGGGGGGTTAAGGAAAAACTGTTTTTT	CASSLEWGVKEKLFF
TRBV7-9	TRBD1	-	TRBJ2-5	TGTGCCAGCAGCTTTCCCGCAGGGGGAGAGACCCAGTACTTC	CASSFPAGGETQYF
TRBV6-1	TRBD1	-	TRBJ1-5	TGTGCCAGCTGGACCAGGACAGGGGGCCTGCAGCCCCAGCATTTT	CASWTRTGGLQPQHF
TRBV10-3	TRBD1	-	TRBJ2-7	TGTGCCAGCTCGCCCAGGACAGGGCTGTACGAGCAGTACTTC	CASSPRTGLYEQYF
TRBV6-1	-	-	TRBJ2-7	TGTGCCAGCAGTGACAGGGCACACTACGAGCAGTACTTC	CASSDRAHYEQYF
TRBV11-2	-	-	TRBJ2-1	TGTGCCAGCAGCCCCGGGACTTTATACAATGAGCAGTTCTTC	CASSPGTLYNEQFF
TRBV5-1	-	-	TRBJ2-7	TGCGCCAGCAATAGACTCGGAGACTACGAGCAGTACTTC	CASNRLGDYEQYF
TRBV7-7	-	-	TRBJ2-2	TGTGCCAGCAGCTCGACACAGGGCTCCGGGGAGCTGTTTTTT	CASSSTQGSGELFF
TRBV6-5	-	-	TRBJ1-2	TGTGCCAGCAGTTACGCGTCAGGGAGGTACACCTTC	CASSYASGRYTF
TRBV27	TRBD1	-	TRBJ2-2	TGTGCCAGCAGATTCCCGGGACAGGGGGTTCCCGGGGAGCTGTTTTTT	CASRFPGQGVPGELFF
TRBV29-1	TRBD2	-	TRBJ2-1	TGCAGCGTTGAAGATCGGTGGGGCGGGGGGGCATCTAGGTCCTACAATGAGCAGTTCTTC	CSVEDRWGGGASRSYNEQFF
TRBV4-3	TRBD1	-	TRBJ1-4	TGCGCCAGCAGCCAAGGAACAGGGGTTTCGGAAAAACTGTTTTTT	CASSQGTGVSEKLFF
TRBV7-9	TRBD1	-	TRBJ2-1	TGTGCCAGCAGCTCCGGGACAGGGAGGGTGATTGAGCAGTTCTTC	CASSSGTGRVIEQFF
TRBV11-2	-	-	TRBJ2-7	TGTGCCAGCAGCCTATCCCGGACTTCCTACGAGCAGTACTTC	CASSLSRTSYEQYF
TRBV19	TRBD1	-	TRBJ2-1	TGTGCCAGTAGTATCACAGGGGGCGATAGGCGGGAGCAGTTCTTC	CASSITGGDRREQFF
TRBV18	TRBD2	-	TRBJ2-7	TGTGCCAGCTCACCCGGACTAGCGGGGGGCTGGTACGAGCAGTACTTC	CASSPGLAGGWYEQYF
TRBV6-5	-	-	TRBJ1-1	TGTGCCACTGGAAGACAGAAAATGAACACTGAAGCTTTCTTT	CATGRQKMNTEAFF
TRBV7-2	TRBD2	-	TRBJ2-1	TGTGCCAGCAGCCCAGGTAGCGGGGGGCTTTTATACAATGAGCAGTTCTTC	CASSPGSGGLLYNEQFF
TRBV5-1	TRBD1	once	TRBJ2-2	TGCGCCAGCAGCCAGGACCCCCTGGGACAGCAGAACACCGGGGAGCTGTTTTTT	CASSQDPLGQQNTGELFF
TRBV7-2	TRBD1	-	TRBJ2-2	TGTGCCAGCAGCTTAACCAGGACAGGGGGTAGGACCGGGGAGCTGTTTTTT	CASSLTRTGGRTGELFF
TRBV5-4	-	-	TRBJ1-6	TGTGCCAGCAGCGGCTCAGGGGAATCACCCCTCCACTTT	CASSGSGESPLHF
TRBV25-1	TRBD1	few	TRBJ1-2	TGTGCCAGCAGTCAGACAGGGGGCGAGGGCTACACCTTC	CASSQTGGEGYTF
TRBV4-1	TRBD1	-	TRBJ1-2	TGCGCCAGCAGCCAAAGACAGGGGCAAGCTGGCTACACCTTC	CASSQRQGQAGYTF
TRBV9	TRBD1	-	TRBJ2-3	TGTGCCAGCAGCGTAGGAGTAGGGACAGCCGTCACAGATACGCAGTATTTT	CASSVGVGTAVTDTQYF
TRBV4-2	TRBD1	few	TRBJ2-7	TGTGCCAGCAGCCAAGTTGGGGGACAGGGCCTTCCCTACGAGCAGTACTTC	CASSQVGGQGLPYEQYF
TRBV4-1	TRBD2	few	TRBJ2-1	TGCGCCAGCAGCGCCCGGACTAGCCAAAGTAACAATGAGCAGTTCTTC	CASSARTSQSNNEQFF
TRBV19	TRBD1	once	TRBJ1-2	TGTGCCAGTAGGCAGTTGCCGGGACAGGGTGACTATGGCTACACCTTC	CASRQLPGQGDYGYTF
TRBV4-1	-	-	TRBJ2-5	TGCGCCAGCAGCCAAGGATCAGGGGGAGGCTGGGGGGAGACCCAGTACTTC	CASSQGSGGGWGETQYF
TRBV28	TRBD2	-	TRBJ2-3	TGTGCCAGCAGTTTATTCACTAGCGGGACCCGCACAGATACGCAGTATTTT	CASSLFTSGTRTDTQYF